The clone carrying this TCR beta chain turned up a few times. The target antigen is unknown. These data belong to a study of vaccination and CD4 T cells after COVID-19. On the study more broadly: Overlapping peptides of the spike proteins of SARS-CoV-2, HCoV-NL63, HCoV-OC43 and HCoV-229E were used for cell stimulation.

Sequence data for DNA of cultured CD4+ T cells were generated by the Oncomine TCR Beta short-read assay. Someone extracted genomic DNA from cultured CD4+ T cells. TCRdb re-called the PCR reads through MiXCR, storing one row per CDR3 protein. The sample contains just over 15,000 distinct CDR3 sequences, 42% of which appear only once. Findings and limits, study-wide: There were relatively few convalescent patients studied, and there were no early post-infection timepoints. Median reactive clonotypes, those recognizing SARS-CoV-2, rose from approximately 23 to 38, not significantly.

Treatment: 10-day PBMC culture with coronavirus spike peptide pools or control peptides (ViraFEST assay). Sequences were obtained from cultured CD4+ T cells from blood. The receptor was isolated from a human donor with COVID-19.

CDR3 nucleotides: TGTGCCAGCAGCGGACAGTTGCTGAACTATGGCTACACCTTC. Its translation: CASSGQLLNYGYTF. The chain has TRBV28 and TRBJ1-2; possibly TRBD1 for D (6 bases). This CDR3 has 14 amino acids. V was trimmed by 6 bases and J by 2 bases, leaving 13 bases between them. The germline V gene has CDR1 MDHEN and CDR2 SYDVKM.